Presented here are 22 T cell receptor beta chains from one specimen sequenced in a study of T cell responses to AZD1222 COVID-19 vaccine (dated by TCRdb to 2020 to 2023). The time point label on this specimen signifies: about 28 days (+/-7) after the second vaccine dose. The library was generated by the immunoSEQ multiplex PCR assay. As stored in TCRdb, this immuneACCESS dataset retains in-frame rearrangements with V and J assigned. A fraction of the clones does not appear; measured against another copy, unresolved V genes explain less than half of the discrepancy, and the remainder lacks a known reason. Counted in this sample were approximately 80,000 clones; 70% to 90% of them appeared once. Of the sample, roughly 12% is held by the ten largest clones. This sample comprised peripheral blood, obtained 28 days after the second AZD1222 dose. The source is an adult who received the AZD1222 COVID-19 vaccine.

This clone has only one observation. The CDR3 DNA sequence: TGTGCCAGCAGCGTCACGGGACAGGGGGGCCAAGAGACCCAGTACTTC. Translating gives CASSVTGQGGQETQYF. The V call is TRBV9, the J call TRBJ2-5; 11 nucleotides align to TRBD1. The CDR3 spans 16 residues. Trimming cost V 2 bases and J 1 base; bases outside gene matches: 4. Germline V gene sequence: CDR1 SGDLS, CDR2 YYNGEE.

The chain carries TRBV4-3 and TRBJ2-7, with 7 bases matching TRBD1. Germline-derived CDR1 and CDR2 are LGHNA and YSLEER. This CDR3 has 16 amino acids. V was clipped by 3 bases and J by 4 bases; unmatched bases: 12. The CDR3 sequence: CASSQSAGTDLYEQYF. CDR3 DNA: TGCGCCAGCAGCCAGTCAGCCGGGACAGATCTATACGAGCAGTACTTC.

The genes are TRBV2 and TRBJ1-2, with 8 bases aligning to TRBD1. CDR1 and CDR2 (germline): SNHLY, FYNNEI. The CDR3 totals 13 residues. Trimming cost V 6 bases and J 2 bases; bases outside gene matches: 2. The CDR3 protein is CASRDRANYGYTF. The CDR3 DNA follows: TGTGCCAGCAGGGACAGGGCAAACTATGGCTACACCTTC.

The chain employs TRBV29-1 and TRBJ2-3, with TRBD2 matching 11 bases. From germline, CDR1 is SQVTM and CDR2 ANQGSEA. J gave up 2 bases and V 1 base, and 2 bases lay outside the gene matches. This CDR3 contains 15 residues. The CDR3 here is CSVEVAGGPTDTQYF. DNA for the CDR3: TGCAGCGTTGAAGTAGCGGGGGGGCCCACAGATACGCAGTATTTT.

This chain links TRBV27 with TRBJ2-3; TRBD1 agrees at 9 bases. The trim removed 3 bases at V and 0 bases at J, leaving 16 bases unmatched. This CDR3 region has 20 residues. The germline V gene encodes CDR1 MNHEY and CDR2 SMNVEV (reference sequence). CDR3 in amino acids: CASSFQPGQGPTLSTDTQYF. CDR3 in DNA: TGTGCCAGCAGTTTCCAACCGGGACAGGGACCAACCCTTAGCACAGATACGCAGTATTTT.

This clone was found once. The chain combines TRBV28 with TRBJ2-7, with 8 positions matching TRBD2. Germline V gene lookup returns CDR1 MDHEN and CDR2 SYDVKM. There are 16 residues in the CDR3. J lost 5 bases, V lost 6 bases, and 15 bases had no gene match. CDR3 nucleotide sequence: TGTGCCAGCAGCCGAAGGCCGGGGGGGCGCATCCACGAGCAGTACTTC. Residues: CASSRRPGGRIHEQYF.

V gene TRBV7-2 combines with J gene TRBJ1-5; 9 bases are a match to TRBD1. The length of the CDR3 is 19 residues. Trimming cost V 1 base and J 5 bases; bases outside gene matches: 15. Germline loops: CDR1 SGHTA, CDR2 FQGNSA. The CDR3 loop reads CASSLVVSGRDRDYQPQHF. DNA of the CDR3: TGTGCCAGCAGCTTAGTTGTGAGTGGGCGGGACAGGGACTATCAGCCCCAGCATTTT.

This clone has only a few counts. Distinct nucleotide sequences in the sample also encode this CDR3. The V and J genes are TRBV29-1 and TRBJ2-7; 10 bases fit TRBD2. Trimming at V came to 1 base and at J to 3 bases, leaving 3 bases not matched to a gene. In germline, CDR1 is SQVTM, CDR2 ANQGSEA. The CDR3 is 14 amino acids. The CDR3 DNA reads TGCAGCGTTGAAGGAGCGGGAGGGATCTACGAGCAGTACTTC. Translated: CSVEGAGGIYEQYF.

The rearrangement uses TRBV15 and TRBJ2-3, with a tentative D call TRBD2 (5 bases). CDR3 size: 16 residues. Trimming took off 0 bases at V and 3 bases at J, with 13 bases between the two ends. CDR1 is LNHNV, CDR2 YYDKDF, per germline (reference sequence). The DNA of the CDR3 is TGTGCCACCAGCAGAGATCGGCGGGTGGGGACAGATACGCAGTATTTT. This sequence encodes CATSRDRRVGTDTQYF.

CDR3 sequence reads: CASRGTSGGPQETQYF. In DNA, the CDR3 is TGTGCCAGCAGGGGGACTAGCGGGGGGCCACAAGAGACCCAGTACTTC. V is TRBV2 and J is TRBJ2-5; 15 bases align to TRBD2. This CDR3 has 16 residues. J lost 2 bases, V lost 6 bases, and 4 bases had no gene match. CDR1 is SNHLY, CDR2 FYNNEI, per germline.

This clone is a singleton in its sample. V is TRBV7-9 and J is TRBJ1-6; perhaps TRBD1 as D (6 bases). Germline loops: CDR1 SEHNR, CDR2 FQNEAQ (reference sequence). This CDR3 has 14 amino acids. Trimming left V 4 bases short and J 9 bases short, with 13 bases between. The CDR3 DNA reads as TGTGCCAGCAGCTCCAGGGGTCGAGGTTCACCCCTCCACTTT. This gives the protein CASSSRGRGSPLHF.

This chain links TRBV9 with TRBJ2-1; the D is unclear. The CDR3 is 12 residues long. The V end was cut by 0 bases, the J end by 9 bases, with 7 bases between. The V gene's germline CDR1 is SGDLS and CDR2 YYNGEE. CDR3 protein: CASSVEVGEQFF. The DNA for the CDR3 is TGTGCCAGCAGCGTAGAGGTCGGTGAGCAGTTCTTC.

This clone was observed once. The rearrangement uses TRBV28 and TRBJ2-7, with 14 nucleotides matching TRBD2. The V and J ends lost 4 bases and 7 bases, in that order; junction bases with no gene match: 6. This CDR3 spans 15 amino acids. Per germline, CDR1 MDHEN and CDR2 SYDVKM. In DNA form, the CDR3 reads TGTGCCAGCAGTTCCCCGGGACTAGCGGGAGATGAGCAGTACTTC. It specifies CASSSPGLAGDEQYF.

The V gene is TRBV7-9, the J gene TRBJ2-7; 16 bases agree with TRBD2. V trimming: 7 bases; J trimming: 3 bases; junction bases outside the gene matches: 15. The germline V gene has CDR1 SEHNR and CDR2 FQNEAQ (reference sequence). The CDR3 totals 19 residues. CDR3 in DNA: TGTGCCAGCATCCCCTCGGGACTAGCGGGAGGGCCGCCTTACTACGAGCAGTACTTC. It is translated as CASIPSGLAGGPPYYEQYF.

This chain links TRBV19 with TRBJ2-3; tentatively, D is TRBD2 (6 bases). Trimming shortened V by 11 bases and J by 0 bases, and 15 bases separated the two germline ends. Germline-derived CDR1 and CDR2 are LNHDA and SQIVND (reference sequence). This CDR3 has 14 residues. The CDR3 here is CASKAGPSTDTQYF. The DNA for the CDR3 is TGTGCCTCGAAGGCGGGGCCCAGCACAGATACGCAGTATTTT.

The chain is built from TRBV13 and TRBJ2-6, with 9 bases that match TRBD1. Germline V lookup: CDR1 PRHDT, CDR2 FYEKMQ (reference sequence). This CDR3 is built from 17 residues. Trimming removed 7 bases from V and 0 bases from J; junction bases left unmatched: 7. DNA of the CDR3: TGTGCCAGCAAGAGGTTGACAGGGGGCTCTGGGGCCAACGTCCTGACTTTC. Amino acids: CASKRLTGGSGANVLTF.

This clone has only a few counts. In nucleotides, the CDR3 is TGTGCCACCCAGGGGGCGACCCCCTACGAGCAGTACGTC. The encoded protein is CATQGATPYEQYV. This chain links TRBV10-3 with TRBJ2-7, with TRBD1 matching 8 bases. This CDR3 has 13 residues. Losses at the gene ends were 10 bases for V and 2 bases for J; bases not matched to a gene: 7. CDR1 ENHRY and CDR2 SYGVKD come from the germline V gene.

The chain employs TRBV7-2 and TRBJ2-5; TRBD2 agrees at 14 bases. The CDR3 has 15 amino acids. The germline V gene has CDR1 SGHTA and CDR2 FQGNSA. V gave up 4 bases and J gave up 4 bases; unmatched junction bases: 2. CDR3 in DNA: TGTGCCAGCAGCTGGGGGACTAGCGGGGGAGAGACCCAGTACTTC. Translation gives CASSWGTSGGETQYF.

This rearrangement joins TRBV11-3 to TRBJ1-1, with unresolved D. The germline CDR1 and CDR2 sequences are SGHNT and YENEEA. The CDR3 covers 15 residues. V was shortened by 0 bases and J by 1 base, with 9 bases between the two germline ends. The CDR3 sequence is CASSLDWVSNTEAFF. The CDR3 nucleotides read TGTGCCAGCAGCTTAGATTGGGTGTCGAACACTGAAGCTTTCTTT.

The genes are TRBV7-2 and TRBJ1-2; possible D gene TRBD1, 5 bases. Trimming removed 4 bases at V and 12 bases at J, with 27 bases between. This CDR3 is built from 16 residues. Germline V gene data show CDR1 as SGHTA and CDR2 as FQGNSA. The CDR3 nucleotides are TGTGCCAGCAGCTCAAATCCGGGACCGGACGCCCGCGGCGACACCTTC. Translation gives CASSSNPGPDARGDTF.

V usage is TRBV7-2 and J usage is TRBJ1-1; D gene uncertain. Trimming cost V 5 bases and J 5 bases, with 12 bases left between them. This CDR3 contains 13 residues. The germline V gene encodes CDR1 SGHTA and CDR2 FQGNSA. This CDR3 is CASSAPGRTEAFF. CDR3 coding DNA: TGTGCCAGCAGCGCTCCTGGGAGAACTGAAGCTTTCTTT.

The chain is built from TRBV24-1 and TRBJ2-5; 8 positions agree with TRBD2. There are 13 residues in the CDR3. The germline gives CDR1 KGHDR, CDR2 SFDVKD. Germline trimming cut 7 bases from V and 5 bases from J; bases unmatched to any gene: 5. The CDR3 nucleotides read TGTGCCACCAGCGGCGGGGGGCAGGAGACCCAGTACTTC. It yields the protein CATSGGGQETQYF.